Following are 22 T cell receptor beta chains from one sample sequenced in a study of radiotherapy plus CTLA-4 blockade in lung cancer (dated 2018 in TCRdb). The library relied on the immunoSEQ multiplex PCR assay. TCRdb provides this immuneACCESS table in a form limited to in-frame rearrangements. Some clones are lacking; in checked studies, under half of them reflect an unresolved V gene, and why the rest are absent is not known. The sample table records nearly 15,000 clones; 72% of these occur just once. About 55% of the sample is in the top ten clones. The input for sequencing was peripheral blood, taken from a patient treated with radiotherapy plus ipilimumab. The source of these receptors is a human donor with non-small cell lung cancer whose response to radiotherapy plus ipilimumab could not be evaluated.

The rearrangement links TRBV9 to TRBJ1-2; 9 bases agree with TRBD1. With 2 bases clipped from V and 2 bases from J, the junction kept 7 bases outside the gene matches. This CDR3 is built from 16 residues. CDR1 SGDLS and CDR2 YYNGEE come from the germline V gene. The CDR3 here is CASSVVDRGRNYGYTF. For the CDR3, the DNA is TGTGCCAGCAGCGTTGTTGACAGGGGGAGAAACTATGGCTACACCTTC.

The gene calls are TRBV4-1 and TRBJ2-2; TRBD1 might be the D (5 bases). V lost 3 bases and J lost 5, with 10 bases in between. The CDR3 extends over 14 amino acids. The germline V gene has CDR1 MGHRA and CDR2 YSYEKL. In DNA form, the CDR3 reads TGCGCCAGCAGCCATGGCAGGGTGACCGGGGAGCTGTTTTTT. Its protein is CASSHGRVTGELFF.

The V call is TRBV12-5, the J call TRBJ2-3; 8 positions match TRBD2. Per the germline V gene, CDR1 is LGHNT and CDR2 is FRNRAP. There are 13 residues in the CDR3. The J segment lost 5 bases and the V segment lost 6 bases, leaving 4 bases of the junction unmatched. Here the CDR3 DNA reads TGTGCTAGTGGCCCGGGACTAGGAGATACGCAGTATTTT. It codes for CASGPGLGDTQYF. The variable domain in full, with the rest retrieved from reference TRBV12-5 and TRBJ2-3, is DARVTQTPRHKVTEMGQEVTMRCQPILGHNTVFWYRQTMMQGLELLAYFRNRAPLDDSGMPKDRFSAEMPDATLATLKIQPSEPRDSAVYFCASGPGLGDTQYFGPGTRLTVL.

This chain links TRBV10-2 with TRBJ2-7; 8 bases line up with TRBD2. CDR1 is WSHSY and CDR2 is SAAADI in the germline V gene. V trimming: 3 bases; J trimming: 6 bases; junction bases outside the gene matches: 4. The CDR3 spans 13 residues. The DNA of the CDR3 is TGCGCCAGCAGTGAACCGGGGGGGACCGAGCAGTACGTC. Translating it yields CASSEPGGTEQYV.

This clone is classed as medium-sized. The J gene is TRBJ1-1, the V gene TRBV4-3; D possibly corresponds to TRBD1 (6 bases). This CDR3 has 15 amino acids. Germline V gives CDR1 LGHNA, CDR2 YSLEER. The ends were cut back, 0 bases at V and 3 bases at J, with 11 bases in the middle. CDR3 bases: TGCGCCAGCAGCCAAGAAGGGGGGGAGGACACTGAAGCTTTCTTT. It yields the protein CASSQEGGEDTEAFF.

The V and J genes are TRBV6-4 and TRBJ1-4, with 9 bases fitting TRBD1. The germline gives CDR1 MRHNA, CDR2 SNTAGT. The V and J ends lost 1 base and 0 bases, in that order; junction bases with no gene match: 9. The CDR3 is 19 amino acids. The CDR3, as DNA: TGTGCCAGCAGTGACTACCGGGACAGGGCAGATGCAACTAATGAAAAACTGTTTTTT. Translating gives CASSDYRDRADATNEKLFF.

The genes are TRBV4-3 and TRBJ2-1, with 7 bases identical to TRBD1. The CDR3 has 16 residues. The germline CDR1 and CDR2 sequences are LGHNA and YSLEER. The V segment lost 0 bases and the J segment 5 bases; nucleotides outside the gene matches: 7. CDR3 sequence: CASSQDRGGSHNEQFF. DNA for the CDR3: TGCGCCAGCAGCCAAGATCGAGGGGGCTCACACAATGAGCAGTTCTTC.

This clone was observed once. The chain links TRBV12-5 to TRBJ2-1; 9 bases are a match to TRBD1. The V and J ends lost 6 bases and 7 bases, in that order; junction bases with no gene match: 10. The germline V gene has CDR1 LGHNT and CDR2 FRNRAP. This CDR3 region has 15 residues. CDR3 loop: CASGTGQGEGNEQFF. The DNA for the CDR3 is TGTGCTAGTGGGACGGGACAGGGTGAGGGAAATGAGCAGTTCTTC. Filled out from reference TRBV12-5 and TRBJ2-1, the complete variable domain reads DARVTQTPRHKVTEMGQEVTMRCQPILGHNTVFWYRQTMMQGLELLAYFRNRAPLDDSGMPKDRFSAEMPDATLATLKIQPSEPRDSAVYFCASGTGQGEGNEQFFGPGTRLTVL.

The V and J genes are TRBV5-6 and TRBJ2-4, with 8 bases lining up with TRBD1. This CDR3 contains 15 residues. V was clipped by 2 bases and J by 6 bases; unmatched bases: 7. The germline V gene encodes CDR1 SGHDT and CDR2 YYEEEE. CDR3 sequence (DNA): TGTGCCAGCAGCTTCGACAGGGGTGAGGGAAACATTCAGTACTTC. Amino acids: CASSFDRGEGNIQYF.

This chain joins TRBV7-3 and TRBJ1-1, with 9 bases fitting TRBD1. Trimming took 6 bases from V and 5 from J; bases not matched to a gene: 10. Germline V CDR1 and CDR2: SGHTA, FQGTGA. The CDR3 is made up of 15 amino acids. The CDR3 nucleotides are TGTGCCAGCAGACCCACAGGGGGCGCGAGGACTGAAGCTTTCTTT. Translating gives CASRPTGGARTEAFF. The whole variable domain, remainder taken from reference TRBV7-3 and TRBJ1-1, is GAGVSQTPSNKVTEKGKYVELRCDPISGHTALYWYRQSLGQGPEFLIYFQGTGAADDSGLPNDRFFAVRPEGSVSTLKIQRTERGDSAVYLCASRPTGGARTEAFFGQGTRLTVV.

This clone is medium-sized in the sample. The rearrangement links TRBV5-4 to TRBJ1-1, with 10 bases identical to TRBD1. In germline, CDR1 is SGHNT, CDR2 YYREEE (reference sequence). V lost 4 bases to trimming and J lost 4 bases; unmatched junction nucleotides: 4. CDR3 length: 14 residues. The CDR3 sequence is CASSPRTGGTEAFF. DNA of the CDR3: TGTGCCAGCAGCCCACGGACAGGGGGCACTGAAGCTTTCTTT.

In its sample, this clone was seen a few times. The V call is TRBV4-1, the J call TRBJ1-6; 8 bases line up with TRBD1. CDR3 length equals 17 residues. Trimming removed 0 bases from V and 9 bases from J; junction bases left unmatched: 10. CDR1 is MGHRA and CDR2 is YSYEKL in the germline V gene. The CDR3 loop is CASSQDLRVQGASPLHF. The CDR3 coding sequence is TGCGCCAGCAGCCAAGATCTTAGGGTCCAGGGGGCTTCACCCCTCCACTTT.

V gene TRBV14 combines with J gene TRBJ2-1; no firm D call. CDR1 is SGHDN, CDR2 FVKESK, per germline. The CDR3 is 14 residues long. V lost 4 bases and J 6 bases, leaving 13 bases between the germline ends. The CDR3 coding sequence is TGTGCCAGCAGCCCGATCCTAGATGGCAATGAGCAGTTCTTC. This translates into CASSPILDGNEQFF.

This clone turned up a few times. This CDR3 reads CASRERPAYEQYV. DNA for the CDR3: TGTGCCAGCAGGGAGCGGCCGGCATACGAGCAGTACGTC. The chain employs TRBV6-1 and TRBJ2-7; maybe TRBD2 (5 bases). The length of the CDR3 is 13 residues. Germline V gene data show CDR1 as MNHNS and CDR2 as SASEGT. V gave up 6 bases and J gave up 4 bases, with 13 bases separating them.

The chain carries TRBV6-1 and TRBJ2-7; either TRBD1 or TRBD2 may fit D (5 bases each). The CDR3 is 13 residues long. CDR1 is MNHNS, CDR2 SASEGT, per germline. The CDR3 reads CACRERPAYEQYV. CDR3 bases: TGTGCCTGCAGGGAGAGGCCGGCATACGAGCAGTACGTC.

This rearrangement joins TRBV30 to TRBJ2-3; perhaps TRBD1 as D (5 bases). Looked up from germline, CDR1 is GTSNPN and CDR2 is SVGIG (reference sequence). V lost 4 bases, J lost 2 bases, and 7 bases lay in between. The CDR3 loop spans 12 amino acids. The CDR3 reads CAWKGLTDTQYF. The CDR3 nucleotides read TGTGCCTGGAAGGGGCTCACAGATACGCAGTATTTT.

Here the CDR3 reads CASSPYTSNEQFF. The CDR3 bases are TGTGCCAGCTCACCATATACATCAAATGAGCAGTTCTTC. This sequence joins TRBV18 and TRBJ2-1; no firm D call. Germline values: CDR1 KGHSH, CDR2 LQKENI. This CDR3 is built from 13 residues. Trimming took 2 bases from V and 7 from J, leaving 9 bases between them.

This clone was found many times. The chain is built from TRBV5-1 and TRBJ1-3; unclear D gene. Germline V gene data show CDR1 as SGHRS and CDR2 as YFSETQ. V was clipped by 4 bases and J by 0 bases, with 8 bases between them. The CDR3 is 14 residues long. In DNA form, the CDR3 reads TGCGCCAGCAGCCAAGGAGACTCTGGAAACACCATATATTTT. Its translation: CASSQGDSGNTIYF.

The table lists this clone with a few counts. This chain uses TRBV18 with TRBJ1-2, with D perhaps matching TRBD1 (6 bases). Looked up from germline, CDR1 is KGHSH and CDR2 is LQKENI. The V end lost 2 bases, the J end lost 3 bases, and 13 bases lay between the germline ends. The CDR3 runs 15 residues. CDR3 sequence: CASSPIEGGDYGYTF. CDR3 in DNA: TGTGCCAGCTCACCAATCGAAGGGGGAGACTATGGCTACACCTTC.

This rearrangement joins TRBV5-1 to TRBJ1-1, with a possible D match to TRBD1 (5 bases). This CDR3 has 13 amino acids. V lost 4 bases, J lost 0 bases, and 7 bases lay in between. Germline loops: CDR1 SGHRS, CDR2 YFSETQ. Here the CDR3 reads CASSNRLNTEAFF. CDR3 sequence (DNA): TGCGCCAGCAGCAACAGGTTGAACACTGAAGCTTTCTTT.

This clone was seen more than once but under ten times. The genes are TRBV6-4 and TRBJ1-6; D gene uncertain. V gave up 0 bases and J gave up 11 bases, with 8 bases separating them. This CDR3 spans 13 amino acids. CDR1 is MRHNA and CDR2 is SNTAGT in the germline V gene. This chain's CDR3 is CASSDSARTPLHF. The CDR3, as DNA: TGTGCCAGCAGTGACTCGGCCAGAACACCCCTCCACTTT.

This clone was counted a single time. V usage is TRBV7-9 and J usage is TRBJ2-7, with D unclear. Trimming removed 4 bases from V and 3 bases from J, with 10 bases in between. Germline CDR1 is SEHNR and CDR2 is FQNEAQ (reference sequence). The CDR3 is 13 amino acids. The CDR3 loop reads CASSSGSYYEQYF. The DNA of the CDR3 is TGTGCCAGCAGCTCCGGGTCCTACTACGAGCAGTACTTC.